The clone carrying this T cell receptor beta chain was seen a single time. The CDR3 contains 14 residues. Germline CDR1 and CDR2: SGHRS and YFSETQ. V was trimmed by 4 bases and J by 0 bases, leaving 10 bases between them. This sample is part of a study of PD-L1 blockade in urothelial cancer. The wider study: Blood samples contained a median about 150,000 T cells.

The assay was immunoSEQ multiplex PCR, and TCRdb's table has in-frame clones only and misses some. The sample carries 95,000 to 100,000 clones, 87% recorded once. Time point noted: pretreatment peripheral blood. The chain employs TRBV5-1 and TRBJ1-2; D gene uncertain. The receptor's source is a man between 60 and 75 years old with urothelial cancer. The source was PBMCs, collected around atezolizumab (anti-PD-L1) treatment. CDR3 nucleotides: TGCGCCAGCAGCCCCCCCGTAACTAACTATGGCTACACCTTC. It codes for CASSPPVTNYGYTF.